Presented here are 23 T cell receptor beta chains from one specimen sequenced in a study of vaccination and CD4 T cells after COVID-19. Their cognate antigens are unknown. Described treatment: roughly 10-day PBMC culture with coronavirus spike peptide pools or control peptides (ViraFEST assay). Sequencing of the DNA from cultured CD4+ T cells was carried out with the Oncomine TCR Beta short-read assay. TCRdb used MiXCR to reprocess the PCR reads, holding one entry per CDR3 protein. The table has over 25,000 distinct CDR3 sequences, approximately 66% seen once; the top ten hold approximately 16%. Sequenced here: CD4+ T cells from blood, cultured in vitro, sampled after SARS-CoV-2 vaccination. These TCRs come from a human donor who received a COVID-19 vaccine.

This clonotype was detected a few times. The V call is TRBV30, the J call TRBJ2-5; 7 nucleotides align to TRBD2. Germline CDR1 and CDR2: GTSNPN and SVGIG (reference sequence). The CDR3 runs 14 residues. V dropped 2 bases and J dropped 4; count of bases not matched to a gene: 7. The CDR3 nucleotides read TGTGCCTGGAGTCGCGCCCCGGGGGGAGAGACCCAGTACTTC. It codes for CAWSRAPGGETQYF.

This chain uses TRBV19 with TRBJ2-1; a weak D match, TRBD2 (6 bases). V lost 4 bases, J lost 9 bases, and 22 bases lay in between. CDR1 and CDR2 (germline): LNHDA, SQIVND (reference sequence). The CDR3 length is 16 residues. CDR3 in DNA: TGTGCCAGTAGTAACATTTTAGCCTCCGAGGGAGGTGAGCAGTTCTTC. Translated, it gives CASSNILASEGGEQFF.

The chain uses TRBV21-1 and TRBJ1-2; the D segment call TRBD1 is taken from the table without a DNA check. TRBV21-1 is labeled a pseudogene. This CDR3 spans 18 amino acids. In DNA, the CDR3 is TGTGCCAGCAGCAAAAACTGCTATACAGGGGCCCAGAACTATGGCTACACCTTC. Residues: CASSKNCYTGAQNYGYTF.

The chain couples TRBV30 to TRBJ1-2, with 9 bases fitting TRBD1. Germline trimming cut 4 bases from V and 4 bases from J; bases unmatched to any gene: 10. Per the germline V gene, CDR1 is GTSNPN and CDR2 is SVGIG (reference sequence). The CDR3 loop spans 15 amino acids. The CDR3 DNA follows: TGTGCCTGGACCATTTCCGGGACAGGGACCTATGGCTACACCTTC. This encodes CAWTISGTGTYGYTF.

This clonotype was seen only a few times. The V gene is TRBV24-1, the J gene TRBJ2-2, with 9 nucleotides matching TRBD1. This CDR3 has 17 residues. The V segment lost 2 bases and the J segment 3 bases; nucleotides outside the gene matches: 6. Germline loops: CDR1 KGHDR, CDR2 SFDVKD. CDR3: CATSDSRQGVDTGELFF. The CDR3 bases are TGTGCCACCAGTGATTCTCGACAGGGGGTTGACACCGGGGAGCTGTTTTTT.

The CDR3 region is CASSGWTRASSGNTIYF. In DNA, the CDR3 is TGTGCCAGTAGTGGATGGACGCGTGCCAGCTCTGGAAACACCATATATTTT. The chain combines TRBV19 with TRBJ1-3, with D unresolved. The length of the CDR3 is 17 residues. The germline gives CDR1 LNHDA, CDR2 SQIVND (reference sequence). V lost 5 bases, J lost 0 bases, and 17 bases lay in between.

This clonotype showed up just a few times. The rearrangement joins TRBV2 to TRBJ1-5; no firm D call. V dropped 1 base and J dropped 5 bases, with 9 bases sitting between them. CDR1 and CDR2 (germline): SNHLY, FYNNEI. This CDR3 has 14 amino acids. The chain's CDR3 is CASSEESRYQPQHF. The CDR3 DNA sequence: TGTGCCAGCAGTGAAGAGTCTCGGTATCAGCCCCAGCATTTT.

V and J are TRBV2 and TRBJ2-5, with 10 bases identical to TRBD2. Per the germline V gene, CDR1 is SNHLY and CDR2 is FYNNEI. V dropped 8 bases and J dropped 2; count of bases not matched to a gene: 8. This CDR3 is 15 amino acids long. In DNA, the CDR3 is TGTGCCAGCGGGGCAGCGGGGGGGCGACAAGAGACCCAGTACTTC. Translated, it gives CASGAAGGRQETQYF.

The V and J genes are TRBV15 and TRBJ2-3; D is uncertain. The germline V gene encodes CDR1 LNHNV and CDR2 YYDKDF (reference sequence). V dropped 1 base and J dropped 4 bases, with 12 bases sitting between them. This CDR3 has 15 amino acids. The CDR3 coding sequence is TGTGCCACCAGCAGAGGCCTACCTAGGGCAGATACGCAGTATTTT. Its translation: CATSRGLPRADTQYF.

The chain carries TRBV18 and TRBJ1-3; 8 bases fit TRBD1. Germline CDR1 is KGHSH and CDR2 is LQKENI. Unmatched junction bases numbered 2, after V lost 3 bases and J lost 4 bases. The CDR3 has 14 amino acids. CDR3: CASSPTGEGNTIYF. As DNA, the CDR3 is TGTGCCAGCTCACCGACAGGGGAGGGAAACACCATATATTTT.

The chain is built from TRBV29-1 and TRBJ1-5; TRBD1 matches 9 bases. Germline V gene lookup returns CDR1 SQVTM and CDR2 ANQGSEA. This CDR3 is built from 14 residues. With V trimmed by 6 bases and J by 1 base, 4 bases remained unmatched. This CDR3 is CSVGGTGSNQPQHF. The DNA for the CDR3 is TGCAGCGTGGGTGGGACAGGGAGCAATCAGCCCCAGCATTTT.

The chain links TRBV19 to TRBJ2-5, with unresolved D. Trimming removed 6 bases from V and 2 bases from J, with 4 bases in between. Germline V gene sequence: CDR1 LNHDA, CDR2 SQIVND (reference sequence). The CDR3 sequence is 11 residues long. CDR3 bases: TGTGCCAGTAGACATCAAGAGACCCAGTACTTC. Translated: CASRHQETQYF.

The J gene is TRBJ1-2, the V gene TRBV20-1; no clear D gene. Deletions cut 2 bases from V and 5 bases from J, with 18 bases between. Germline lookup yields CDR1 DFQATT and CDR2 SNEGSKA (reference sequence). The CDR3 runs 15 residues. The CDR3, as DNA: TGCAGTGCTAGAAGCGGGAAGGAAGTGGGTTATGGCTACACCTTC. Its protein is CSARSGKEVGYGYTF.

This clonotype turned up a few times. The CDR3 sequence: CASSLARSYEQYF. Here the CDR3 DNA reads TGTGCCAGCAGCTTAGCCCGCTCCTACGAGCAGTACTTC. The rearrangement links TRBV7-2 to TRBJ2-7; D is unclear. This CDR3 contains 13 residues. Looked up from germline, CDR1 is SGHTA and CDR2 is FQGNSA. Trimming took 0 bases from V and 0 from J, leaving 3 bases between them.

V and J are TRBV7-2 and TRBJ1-2; TRBD1 might be the D (5 bases). Germline loops: CDR1 SGHTA, CDR2 FQGNSA. The length of the CDR3 is 14 residues. Trimming removed 1 base from V and 7 bases from J, with 13 bases in between. DNA of the CDR3: TGTGCCAGCAGCTTAGTCAGGGTGGCTGCTGGCTACACCTTC. Residues: CASSLVRVAAGYTF.

The chain employs TRBV2 and TRBJ1-6; D is unclear. There are 20 residues in the CDR3. The V end lost 0 bases, the J end lost 0 bases, and 18 bases lay between the germline ends. The V gene's germline CDR1 is SNHLY and CDR2 FYNNEI. DNA for the CDR3: TGTGCCAGCAGTGAAGCCTTCCCCACCTTTGGGAGCTCCTATAATTCACCCCTCCACTTT. This encodes CASSEAFPTFGSSYNSPLHF.

The chain is built from TRBV20-1 and TRBJ2-5, with TRBD2 matching 12 bases. The CDR3 runs to 15 residues. Per the germline V gene, CDR1 is DFQATT and CDR2 is SNEGSKA (reference sequence). With 5 bases clipped from V and 0 bases from J, the junction kept 4 bases outside the gene matches. CDR3 coding DNA: TGCAGTGCTCGCCTAGCGGGGGGGTACCAAGAGACCCAGTACTTC. This sequence encodes CSARLAGGYQETQYF.

In nucleotides, the CDR3 is TGTGCCTGGCGGGCAGTCTCTGGAAACACCATATATTTT. Translating gives CAWRAVSGNTIYF. The chain couples TRBV30 to TRBJ1-3; unclear D gene. The germline V gene has CDR1 GTSNPN and CDR2 SVGIG (reference sequence). V was clipped by 5 bases and J by 0 bases, with 8 bases between them. The CDR3 is made up of 13 amino acids.

About this clonotype itself: One junction end does not reproduce the germline sequence, and a read error may be involved. V gene TRBV5-3 combines with J gene TRBJ1-5; weak D call: TRBD1 (5 bases). TRBV5-3 is an ORF, with its function uncertain. The CDR3 consists of 16 residues. The CDR3 nucleotides are TGTGCCAGCAGCTTAAGGAGGGGTGTGAGCAATCAGCCCCAGCATTTT. Encoded protein: CASSLRRGVSNQPQHF.

The V gene is TRBV19, the J gene TRBJ2-1; D possibly uses TRBD1 or TRBD2 (6 bases each). V was cut by 3 bases and J by 3 bases, with 15 bases left in between. From germline, CDR1 is LNHDA and CDR2 SQIVND (reference sequence). The CDR3 sequence is 16 residues long. DNA of the CDR3: TGTGCCAGTAGTATCGTTCCGGGGGCCGGCTACAATGAGCAGTTCTTC. This codes for CASSIVPGAGYNEQFF.

The chain combines TRBV12-3 or TRBV12-4 with TRBJ2-3; TRBD1 is a possible D gene (7 bases). The CDR3 extends over 16 amino acids. V lost 2 bases and J lost 6, with 18 bases in between. CDR3 loop: CASSLRSGGPGDTQYF. CDR3 coding DNA: TGTGCCAGCAGTTTAAGGTCAGGGGGGCCCGGGGATACGCAGTATTTT.

The chain uses TRBV11-3 and TRBJ1-6; TRBD1 is a possible D gene (5 bases). The CDR3 runs 15 residues. Germline V lookup: CDR1 SGHNT, CDR2 YENEEA. V shed 5 bases and J shed 7 bases, with 15 bases lying between them. The CDR3 region has the DNA TGTGCCAGCAGCCCCGGTCTTCGGGGGAATTCACCCCTCCACTTT. This translates into CASSPGLRGNSPLHF.

This chain uses TRBV12-3 or TRBV12-4 with TRBJ1-2, with 11 nucleotides matching TRBD1. The J segment lost 8 bases and the V segment lost 3 bases, leaving 5 bases of the junction unmatched. The CDR3 has 14 amino acids. CDR3 DNA: TGTGCCAGCAGTTTCGGACAGGGGGCGAAGGGCTACACCTTC. Its protein is CASSFGQGAKGYTF.